A selection of T cell receptor beta chains follows, all from one sample in a study of control samples from healthy donors and cancer patients. Sequencing was performed with immunoSEQ multiplex PCR; in TCRdb, only in-frame clones are kept and a portion is missing. The data show 100,000 to 150,000 clones, over 75% seen once. Source material: blood. The receptors were gathered from a man aged 18-30 years in good health. Each CDR3 is given with its conserved first and last residue. Fields, in order: J gene, D gene, V gene, CDR3 protein, CDR3 DNA. The D gene is left open where the match is weak.

J gene: TRBJ2-7; D gene: TRBD2; V gene: TRBV7-2; CDR3 protein: CASSSSGPGYEQYF; CDR3 DNA: TGTGCCAGCAGCTCTAGCGGCCCGGGCTACGAGCAGTACTTC
J gene: TRBJ2-7; D gene: TRBD1; V gene: TRBV25-1; CDR3 protein: CASSGSPGQGRHEQYF; CDR3 DNA: TGTGCCAGCAGTGGCTCCCCGGGACAGGGGAGGCACGAGCAGTACTTC
J gene: TRBJ2-7; D gene: .; V gene: TRBV2; CDR3 protein: CASRREPPYEQYF; CDR3 DNA: TGTGCCTCTCGGCGGGAACCCCCCTACGAGCAGTACTTC
J gene: TRBJ1-3; D gene: .; V gene: TRBV13; CDR3 protein: CATRSSTASGNTIYF; CDR3 DNA: TGTGCCACCAGGAGCTCTACGGCCTCTGGAAACACCATATATTTT
J gene: TRBJ2-2; D gene: TRBD1; V gene: TRBV25-1; CDR3 protein: CASSEVGDRGRRELFF; CDR3 DNA: TGTGCCAGCAGTGAAGTCGGGGACAGGGGTCGAAGGGAGCTGTTTTTT
J gene: TRBJ1-2; D gene: .; V gene: TRBV2; CDR3 protein: CASSEGPLQYAGYTF; CDR3 DNA: TGTGCCAGCAGTGAAGGTCCCTTACAGTATGCGGGCTACACCTTC
J gene: TRBJ2-1; D gene: .; V gene: TRBV7-2; CDR3 protein: CASSFNEQFF; CDR3 DNA: TGTGCCAGCAGCTTTAATGAGCAGTTCTTC
J gene: TRBJ2-5; D gene: TRBD1; V gene: TRBV9; CDR3 protein: CASSVGAGGETQYF; CDR3 DNA: TGTGCCAGCAGCGTAGGGGCAGGGGGTGAGACCCAGTACTTC
J gene: TRBJ1-5; D gene: .; V gene: TRBV6-6; CDR3 protein: CASSHGSNQPQHF; CDR3 DNA: TGTGCCAGCAGTCATGGGAGCAATCAGCCCCAGCATTTT
J gene: TRBJ2-1; D gene: .; V gene: TRBV7-8; CDR3 protein: CASSRGLSGSYNEQFF; CDR3 DNA: TGTGCCAGCTCACGGGGATTAAGTGGCTCCTACAATGAGCAGTTCTTC
J gene: TRBJ1-2; D gene: .; V gene: TRBV6-5; CDR3 protein: CASSYSASPYGYTF; CDR3 DNA: TGTGCCAGCAGTTACTCAGCATCCCCCTATGGCTACACCTTC
J gene: TRBJ2-3; D gene: .; V gene: TRBV10-1; CDR3 protein: CASSEVWQGDTTSTDTQYF; CDR3 DNA: TGCGCCAGCAGTGAGGTCTGGCAGGGAGATACAACTAGCACAGATACGCAGTATTTT
J gene: TRBJ1-2; D gene: TRBD1; V gene: TRBV2; CDR3 protein: CASSEGTGGNYGYTF; CDR3 DNA: TGTGCCAGCAGTGAAGGGACAGGGGGCAACTATGGCTACACCTTC